A single sample gave rise to the 26 T cell receptor beta chains below, sequenced in a study of cytomegalovirus exposure and HLA in healthy donors (dated 2017 in TCRdb). The library was prepared using the immunoSEQ multiplex PCR assay. For the multiplex PCR, a mixture combining 60 forward primers for TCR Vbeta segments and 13 reverse primers for TCR Jbeta segments was used. TCRdb retrieved this table from immuneACCESS and kept in-frame rearrangements only. Not all clones are present; in checked studies, unresolved V genes account for under half, and no reason is known for the remainder. Present in this sample are 80,000 to 90,000 clones, about four fifths of which were seen just once. Under 2% of the sample is taken by the ten largest. The sample was PBMCs. The receptors originated from a woman in her twenties or thirties in good health and CMV-seronegative.

The J gene is TRBJ1-2, the V gene TRBV11-1; tentative D call: TRBD1 (6 bases). V was shortened by 4 bases and J by 8 bases, with 14 bases between the two germline ends. From germline, CDR1 is SGHAT and CDR2 FQDESV (reference sequence). The CDR3 sequence is 13 residues long. CDR3 in amino acids: CASSSRGRGGYTF. CDR3 nucleotides: TGTGCCAGCAGCTCCAGGGGCCGTGGAGGCTACACCTTC.

This chain links TRBV2 with TRBJ1-5, with 9 bases identical to TRBD1. This CDR3 contains 14 residues. CDR1 SNHLY and CDR2 FYNNEI come from the germline V gene. V lost 6 bases to trimming and J lost 5 bases; unmatched junction nucleotides: 5. The CDR3 region is CASRRDRADQPQHF. The DNA of the CDR3 is TGTGCCAGCAGAAGGGACAGGGCTGATCAGCCCCAGCATTTT. Complete variable domain (other parts from reference TRBV2 and TRBJ1-5): EPEVTQTPSHQVTQMGQEVILRCVPISNHLYFYWYRQILGQKVEFLVSFYNNEISEKSEIFDDQFSVERPDGSNFTLKIRSTKLEDSAMYFCASRRDRADQPQHFGDGTRLSIL.

The chain carries TRBV11-3 and TRBJ2-1, with 8 bases matching TRBD1. There are 14 residues in the CDR3. The germline V gene has CDR1 SGHNT and CDR2 YENEEA. The trim removed 5 bases at V and 3 bases at J, leaving 3 bases unmatched. CDR3: CASSPGQGYNEQFF. The CDR3 bases are TGTGCCAGCAGCCCTGGACAGGGCTACAATGAGCAGTTCTTC.

This clone was picked up one time. The chain carries TRBV5-1 and TRBJ2-5; 10 positions agree with TRBD2. The CDR3 is made up of 16 amino acids. Germline V gene sequence: CDR1 SGHRS, CDR2 YFSETQ. V was clipped by 4 bases and J by 4 bases; unmatched bases: 10. The CDR3 is CASSTPGTSARETQYF. Written as DNA, the CDR3 is TGCGCCAGCAGCACCCCCGGGACTAGCGCGCGAGAGACCCAGTACTTC.

The chain links TRBV4-3 to TRBJ2-1; TRBD2 is a possible D gene (5 bases). CDR1 and CDR2 from the germline V gene are LGHNA and YSLEER. Deletions cut 0 bases from V and 2 bases from J, with 17 bases between. This CDR3 contains 18 residues. The CDR3 DNA reads TGCGCCAGCAGCCAAGATCCCCCCACTAGGTTCCCCTACAATGAGCAGTTCTTC. It is translated as CASSQDPPTRFPYNEQFF.

This clone has a single count. The rearrangement joins TRBV13 to TRBJ2-2; D is uncertain. This CDR3 has 12 residues. V dropped 5 bases and J dropped 6 bases, with 7 bases sitting between them. Germline-derived CDR1 and CDR2 are PRHDT and FYEKMQ (reference sequence). CDR3 coding DNA: TGTGCCAGCAGCCCATGGCCCGGGGAGCTGTTTTTT. Amino acid sequence: CASSPWPGELFF.

The chain couples TRBV5-1 to TRBJ1-1, with 7 bases fitting TRBD1. The CDR3 totals 15 residues. Per the germline V gene, CDR1 is SGHRS and CDR2 is YFSETQ. The trim removed 5 bases at V and 1 base at J, leaving 8 bases unmatched. The CDR3 is CASRIGGSPNTEAFF. The DNA for the CDR3 is TGCGCCAGCAGAATAGGGGGCAGCCCGAACACTGAAGCTTTCTTT.

This rearrangement joins TRBV5-1 to TRBJ1-1; D unclear. V was shortened by 0 bases and J by 2 bases, with 5 bases between the two germline ends. Germline assignment: CDR1 SGHRS and CDR2 YFSETQ. The CDR3 runs to 13 residues. The chain's CDR3 is CASSLDRNTEAFF. Here the CDR3 DNA reads TGCGCCAGCAGCTTGGACAGAAACACTGAAGCTTTCTTT.

This chain joins TRBV9 and TRBJ2-3; weak D call: TRBD2 (5 bases). V was cut by 4 bases and J by 2 bases, with 14 bases left in between. Germline CDR1 reads SGDLS; CDR2 reads YYNGEE. This CDR3 has 15 amino acids. CDR3: CASSLGQAVTDTQYF. The CDR3 region has the DNA TGTGCCAGCAGCCTAGGGCAAGCGGTCACAGATACGCAGTATTTT.

The CDR3 DNA is TGTGCCAGCAGCGCTTGGGGGGGTGTGGGCAATCAGCCCCAGCATTTT. As protein: CASSAWGGVGNQPQHF. This rearrangement joins TRBV5-6 to TRBJ1-5; TRBD1 might be the D (5 bases). The CDR3 has 16 residues. Trimming pared 4 bases from V and 2 bases from J, leaving 16 bases between. The germline V gene has CDR1 SGHDT and CDR2 YYEEEE.

This clone was observed once. The chain recombines TRBV9 with TRBJ2-3, with D tentatively TRBD2 (7 bases). The CDR3 extends over 15 amino acids. Trimming removed 3 bases at V and 4 bases at J, with 15 bases between. CDR1 is SGDLS and CDR2 is YYNGEE in the germline V gene. The CDR3 DNA sequence: TGTGCCAGCAGCGGAGGGGGGACTACCGCAGATACGCAGTATTTT. Its translation: CASSGGGTTADTQYF.

The chain is built from TRBV7-6 and TRBJ1-6; D remains ambiguous. The germline V gene has CDR1 SGHVS and CDR2 FNYEAQ. V was clipped by 3 bases and J by 7 bases, with 4 bases between them. The CDR3 sequence is 12 residues long. The CDR3 sequence: CASSFPNSPLHF. CDR3 coding DNA: TGTGCCAGCAGCTTCCCGAATTCACCCCTCCACTTT.

In its sample, this clone was seen once. The J gene is TRBJ2-2, the V gene TRBV4-1; 7 positions match TRBD2. This CDR3 has 17 amino acids. The ends lost 0 bases at V and 0 bases at J; junction bases unmatched: 4. In germline, CDR1 is MGHRA, CDR2 YSYEKL. CDR3 in DNA: TGCGCCAGCAGCCAAGATTGGAGCGGGGCGAACACCGGGGAGCTGTTTTTT. It yields the protein CASSQDWSGANTGELFF.

The chain carries TRBV30 and TRBJ2-1; 13 bases agree with TRBD2. CDR1 is GTSNPN and CDR2 is SVGIG in the germline V gene (reference sequence). V lost 0 bases and J lost 8; bases outside the gene matches: 4. CDR3 length equals 15 residues. This chain's CDR3 is CAWSVLAGGPDEQFF. The DNA of the CDR3 is TGTGCCTGGAGTGTACTAGCGGGAGGGCCGGATGAGCAGTTCTTC.

This clone showed up just once. The chain links TRBV6-1 to TRBJ2-7; D is undetermined. CDR1 and CDR2 from the germline V gene are MNHNS and SASEGT. V was trimmed by 6 bases and J by 2 bases, leaving 11 bases between them. The CDR3 loop spans 13 amino acids. This chain's CDR3 is CASRYYGTYEQYF. CDR3 nucleotides: TGTGCCAGCAGATATTACGGTACCTACGAGCAGTACTTC.

This clone was seen once. The V call is TRBV28, the J call TRBJ1-1, with a weak D call TRBD1 (6 bases). Looked up from germline, CDR1 is MDHEN and CDR2 is SYDVKM. The CDR3 contains 13 residues. V was pared by 3 bases and J by 4 bases, with 9 bases between. Here the CDR3 reads CASSLGAVTEAFF. The CDR3 DNA sequence: TGTGCCAGCAGTTTGGGGGCAGTCACTGAAGCTTTCTTT.

In its sample, this clone was seen a few times. The chain uses TRBV18 and TRBJ2-3; TRBD2 matches at 9 bases. The CDR3 spans 15 residues. The germline V gene has CDR1 KGHSH and CDR2 LQKENI. J gave up 3 bases and V 3 bases, and 4 bases lay outside the gene matches. This chain's CDR3 is CASSPLAGSTDTQYF. In nucleotides, the CDR3 is TGTGCCAGCTCACCCCTAGCGGGATCGACAGATACGCAGTATTTT.

V gene TRBV4-1 combines with J gene TRBJ1-5; weak D call: TRBD1 (5 bases). CDR3 length: 13 residues. Germline V CDR1 and CDR2: MGHRA, YSYEKL. Between the trimmed V and J ends, which lost 4 bases and 7 bases, there was a span of 11 bases. The CDR3: CASSPTRGQPQHF. In DNA form, the CDR3 reads TGCGCCAGCAGCCCCACCCGGGGGCAGCCCCAGCATTTT.

This clone appeared a few times. This sequence joins TRBV5-1 and TRBJ2-5; D might be TRBD2 (6 bases). Germline assignment: CDR1 SGHRS and CDR2 YFSETQ. This CDR3 spans 14 amino acids. The ends were cut back, 2 bases at V and 5 bases at J, with 13 bases in the middle. CDR3 in amino acids: CASSFFTGAETQYF. The CDR3 region has the DNA TGCGCCAGCAGCTTTTTTACGGGAGCGGAGACCCAGTACTTC.

This chain links TRBV7-2 with TRBJ1-2; D ambiguous. CDR3 length: 15 amino acids. CDR1 is SGHTA, CDR2 FQGNSA, per germline. V lost 5 bases and J 4 bases, leaving 17 bases between the germline ends. The CDR3 DNA is TGTGCCAGCAGCCGCGGTGGAGGCTCGCTCTATGGCTACACCTTC. It yields the protein CASSRGGGSLYGYTF.

This clone appeared a single time. The V call is TRBV11-1, the J call TRBJ2-3; maybe TRBD2 (5 bases). This CDR3 is 16 amino acids long. The germline V and J ends were trimmed by 2 bases and 0 bases, with 12 bases remaining between them. Germline CDR1 reads SGHAT; CDR2 reads FQDESV (reference sequence). This CDR3 is CASSLHGGPSTDTQYF. The CDR3 DNA reads as TGTGCCAGCAGCTTACACGGCGGGCCTAGCACAGATACGCAGTATTTT.

The DNA of the CDR3 is TGTGCCAGCGCCCTAGCGGGAGAAAGAGAGACCCAGTACTTC. The encoded protein is CASALAGERETQYF. The rearrangement uses TRBV6-6 and TRBJ2-5, with TRBD2 matching 10 bases. The CDR3 sequence is 14 residues long. After removal of 8 bases from V and 4 bases from J, the junction contained 7 bases not matched to a gene. Germline-derived CDR1 and CDR2 are MNHNY and SVGAGI (reference sequence).

This clone was seen a single time. The gene calls are TRBV6-6 and TRBJ1-4; 7 positions match TRBD1. Germline loops: CDR1 MNHNY, CDR2 SVGAGI (reference sequence). V lost 4 bases to trimming and J lost 8 bases; unmatched junction nucleotides: 10. This CDR3 has 15 amino acids. The CDR3 region has the DNA TGTGCCAGCAGTTTCGACAGACAGGGATGGGAAAAACTGTTTTTT. This encodes CASSFDRQGWEKLFF.

As concerns this clone: Other DNA sequences from this sample encode an identical CDR3 as well. This chain uses TRBV28 with TRBJ1-4, with 9 bases aligning to TRBD1. Germline CDR1 reads MDHEN; CDR2 reads SYDVKM. With V trimmed by 1 base and J by 5 bases, 8 bases remained unmatched. CDR3 length equals 17 residues. The CDR3 nucleotides are TGTGCCAGCAGTTTATTCCTTGGGGGGACAGGGAATGAAAAACTGTTTTTT. Translated: CASSLFLGGTGNEKLFF. Supplemented by reference TRBV28 and TRBJ1-4, the full variable domain reads DVKVTQSSRYLVKRTGEKVFLECVQDMDHENMFWYRQDPGLGLRLIYFSYDVKMKEKGDIPEGYSVSREKKERFSLILESASTNQTSMYLCASSLFLGGTGNEKLFFGSGTQLSVL.

The chain has TRBV21-1 and TRBJ1-4. TRBV21-1 is classified as a pseudogene. The CDR3 runs to 15 residues. The CDR3: CASSRRDGPNEKLFF. Written as DNA, the CDR3 is TGTGCCAGCAGCAGGAGGGACGGCCCTAATGAAAAACTGTTTTTT.

The sample holds one count of this clone. The chain joins TRBV7-3 to TRBJ1-1; D might be TRBD1 (5 bases). Looked up from germline, CDR1 is SGHTA and CDR2 is FQGTGA. This CDR3 region has 15 residues. With 4 bases removed from V and 4 bases from J, the gap between germline ends came to 16 bases. CDR3 loop: CASSSLGGMATEAFF. DNA for the CDR3: TGTGCCAGCAGCTCCCTCGGGGGGATGGCCACTGAAGCTTTCTTT.